This entry is about one T cell receptor beta chain. This record belongs to a study of blood T cell repertoires in COVID-19. The CDR3 extends over 11 amino acids. Germline lookup yields CDR1 SNHLY and CDR2 FYNNEI. V gave up 4 bases and J gave up 8 bases, with 8 bases separating them. Sequencing used immunoSEQ multiplex PCR; TCRdb keeps in-frame clones, though not all of them. The sample has approximately 500,000 clones, around nine tenths seen once. The receptor was isolated from a woman in her 50s with COVID-19, enrolled during active disease. V usage is TRBV2 and J usage is TRBJ1-1; no reliable D call. Specimen: peripheral blood. The CDR3, as DNA: TGTGCCAGCAGTGCCCTAGTCGAAGCTTTCTTT. Its protein is CASSALVEAFF.